This T cell receptor (beta chain) was identified during a study of shared clonotypes between healthy human individuals. Points on this clone: The antigen remains unidentified.

Whole-study findings and limits: Generation probability values for non-shared clonotypes were lower than those for clonotypes shared by all four donors. The sharing of roughly 5% of naive CD4 clonotypes was seen across a few donors. Few donors restricted represented genetic and exposure-history diversity.

The material for each subset, its genomic DNA, was split evenly across several immunoSEQ plates. Using immunoSEQ multiplex PCR, the repertoire was profiled, and TCRdb retains in-frame clones only, with some absent. The sample holds 600,000 or so clones; roughly 98% are singletons and the top ten take 0.25% to 0.35%. Naive CD8 cells, CD45RO-negative and positively selected for CCR7, excluded terminally differentiated effector memory CD45RA+ cells. Germline CDR1 and CDR2: LNHDA and SQIVND (reference sequence). Trimming took 3 bases from V and 5 from J, leaving 8 bases between them. The CDR3 contains 14 residues.

This receptor was identified in a young man in good health. The rearrangement joins TRBV19 to TRBJ2-6; a possible D gene is TRBD1 (5 bases). The sequenced sample was naive CD8+ T cells sorted from blood. The CDR3 DNA reads TGTGCCAGTAGTATGCAGGGTTGGGCCAACGTCCTGACTTTC. Amino acids: CASSMQGWANVLTF. The entire variable domain, with the rest obtained from reference TRBV19 and TRBJ2-6, is as follows: DGGITQSPKYLFRKEGQNVTLSCEQNLNHDAMYWYRQDPGQGLRLIYYSQIVNDFQKGDIAEGYSVSREKKESFPLTVTSAQKNPTAFYLCASSMQGWANVLTFGAGSRLTVL.